The 30 T cell receptor beta chains listed next were all sequenced from one sample in a study of spatial heterogeneity in lung cancer. As to time point: sample taken at primary tumor resection. TCRdb independently ran MiXCR on the 5' RACE reads; one entry per CDR3 protein. The sample records 40,000 to 55,000 distinct CDR3 sequences, over 6.5% being singletons. The specimen was PBMCs, collected at surgery. The receptors come from a female donor with early-stage non-small cell lung cancer.

This clonotype has just a few counts. The chain recombines TRBV28 with TRBJ2-7, with D uncertain. This CDR3 is 13 amino acids long. V dropped 6 bases and J dropped 2 bases, with 11 bases sitting between them. Germline V lookup: CDR1 MDHEN, CDR2 SYDVKM. The CDR3 region has the DNA TGTGCCAGCAGCCGCCCCGCTACCTACGAGCAGTACTTC. This codes for CASSRPATYEQYF.

This clonotype was observed at least ten times. The V gene is TRBV24-1, the J gene TRBJ1-1, with a possible D match to TRBD1 (5 bases). Germline V gene data show CDR1 as KGHDR and CDR2 as SFDVKD. This CDR3 has 13 residues. Trimming shortened V by 5 bases and J by 6 bases, and 12 bases separated the two germline ends. The CDR3 here is CATSGGTKAEAFF. The CDR3 DNA reads as TGTGCCACCAGTGGGGGGACGAAGGCTGAAGCTTTCTTT.

This clonotype was observed at least ten times. The rearrangement joins TRBV29-1 to TRBJ2-1; TRBD1 is a possible D gene (5 bases). Trimming pared 3 bases from V and 2 bases from J, leaving 8 bases between. Germline CDR1 and CDR2: SQVTM and ANQGSEA. CDR3 length equals 13 residues. The CDR3 DNA reads TGCAGCGTTGATGCAGGGACCTACAATGAGCAGTTCTTC. This gives the protein CSVDAGTYNEQFF.

Many counts were recorded for this clonotype. V and J are TRBV18 and TRBJ2-3, with TRBD2 matching 8 bases. The CDR3 length is 15 residues. Germline V lookup: CDR1 KGHSH, CDR2 LQKENI. V lost 5 bases, J lost 0 bases, and 4 bases stayed unmatched. The CDR3 reads CASSIAGPSTDTQYF. The CDR3 region has the DNA TGTGCCAGCTCAATAGCGGGGCCCAGCACAGATACGCAGTATTTT.

Regarding this clonotype: Germline is not matched at one junction end, which may reflect a read error. The V gene is TRBV10-3, the J gene TRBJ2-5; 7 bases match TRBD2. The CDR3 length is 14 residues. Germline lookup yields CDR1 ENHRY and CDR2 SYGVKD. CDR3 nucleotides: TGTGCCATCAGTGAGTCAACTAGCGAAGAGACCCAGAACTTC. It specifies CAISESTSEETQNF.

The rearrangement joins TRBV21-1 to TRBJ2-3; the table's D call, TRBD1, has no DNA check behind it. TRBV21-1 is noted as a pseudogene. There are 17 residues in the CDR3. Written as DNA, the CDR3 is TGTGCCAGCTTGGGGTGCTGCATGGGCGGGGATACAGATACGCAGTATTTT. It is translated as CASLGCCMGGDTDTQYF.

This clonotype has at least ten counts. The V and J genes are TRBV6-6 and TRBJ2-4, with 9 bases aligning to TRBD1. The V gene's germline CDR1 is MNHNY and CDR2 SVGAGI (reference sequence). The V and J ends lost 6 bases and 0 bases, in that order; junction bases with no gene match: 24. There are 22 residues in the CDR3. CDR3 DNA: TGTGCCAGCAGCCGCCGATACGGAACAGGGGGCGTACCACCTCTAGCCAAAAACATTCAGTACTTC. Translating it yields CASSRRYGTGGVPPLAKNIQYF.

This clonotype has at least ten counts. The chain recombines TRBV27 with TRBJ2-3; D not resolved. V lost 6 bases to trimming and J lost 3 bases, with 16 bases between them. The CDR3 consists of 15 residues. Germline lookup yields CDR1 MNHEY and CDR2 SMNVEV (reference sequence). The CDR3 DNA follows: TGTGCCAGCAGACGTACTTCCCCTACAACAGATACGCAGTATTTT. It specifies CASRRTSPTTDTQYF.

This clonotype showed up many times. The chain employs TRBV6-2 or TRBV6-3 and TRBJ1-1; D not resolved. The CDR3 is 11 residues long. Deletions cut 2 bases from V and 8 bases from J, with 6 bases between. CDR1 and CDR2 (germline): MNHEY, SVGEGT. The CDR3 coding sequence is TGTGCCAGCAGTTACGTGGGGGAAGCTTTCTTT. It codes for CASSYVGEAFF.

This clonotype was counted only a few times. The V and J genes are TRBV28 and TRBJ2-5; TRBD2 matches 11 bases. Unmatched junction bases numbered 14, after V lost 6 bases and J lost 5 bases. The length of the CDR3 is 17 residues. Germline loops: CDR1 MDHEN, CDR2 SYDVKM. In DNA form, the CDR3 reads TGTGCCAGCAGCCCCGCACTGCTAGCGGGGGGTAGGGAGACCCAGTACTTC. Translation gives CASSPALLAGGRETQYF.

The V gene is TRBV2, the J gene TRBJ2-2; possibly TRBD2 for D (5 bases). Trimming cost V 7 bases and J 3 bases, with 12 bases left between them. Looked up from germline, CDR1 is SNHLY and CDR2 is FYNNEI. The CDR3 is 14 residues long. For the CDR3, the DNA is TGTGCCAGCAAGAGGGCGGTGGACACCGGGGAGCTGTTTTTT. As protein: CASKRAVDTGELFF.

This clonotype was picked up many times. This chain links TRBV29-1 with TRBJ2-3, with 8 bases matching TRBD1. Per germline, CDR1 SQVTM and CDR2 ANQGSEA. Unmatched junction bases numbered 11, after V lost 6 bases and J lost 6 bases. This CDR3 has 14 amino acids. CDR3 nucleotides: TGCAGCGTCCGACAGGGGAGTAAGGAGGATACGCAGTATTTT. Its translation is CSVRQGSKEDTQYF.

The chain uses TRBV2 and TRBJ2-3; 7 positions match TRBD1. The V gene end was trimmed by 4 bases and the J gene end by 4 bases; junction bases not matched to a gene: 8. Germline loops: CDR1 SNHLY, CDR2 FYNNEI. This CDR3 region has 15 residues. In DNA, the CDR3 is TGTGCCAGCAGTGTGGAGACAGGGTTCGCAGATACGCAGTATTTT. Encoded protein: CASSVETGFADTQYF.

This clonotype has only a few counts. The chain is built from TRBV4-1 and TRBJ2-3, with D possibly TRBD2 on 6 matching bases. CDR3 length equals 17 residues. CDR1 is MGHRA and CDR2 is YSYEKL in the germline V gene. V dropped 0 bases and J dropped 4 bases, with 17 bases sitting between them. CDR3 nucleotide sequence: TGCGCCAGCAGCCAAGAAGGTGGGGGACTCGGGGCAGATACGCAGTATTTT. This codes for CASSQEGGGLGADTQYF.

The V call is TRBV2, the J call TRBJ1-3; 7 nucleotides align to TRBD1. Germline values: CDR1 SNHLY, CDR2 FYNNEI. After removal of 6 bases from V and 0 bases from J, the junction contained 11 bases not matched to a gene. The CDR3 extends over 17 amino acids. The CDR3 is CASRAHRGPNSGNTIYF. CDR3 nucleotides: TGTGCCAGCAGGGCTCACAGGGGTCCTAACTCTGGAAACACCATATATTTT. The full variable domain, rest sourced from reference TRBV2 and TRBJ1-3, is EPEVTQTPSHQVTQMGQEVILRCVPISNHLYFYWYRQILGQKVEFLVSFYNNEISEKSEIFDDQFSVERPDGSNFTLKIRSTKLEDSAMYFCASRAHRGPNSGNTIYFGEGSWLTVV.

This clonotype was counted a few times. V and J are TRBV2 and TRBJ1-6, with D possibly being TRBD1 (6 bases). The germline gives CDR1 SNHLY, CDR2 FYNNEI. The V end lost 5 bases, the J end lost 9 bases, and 11 bases lay between the germline ends. The CDR3 extends over 13 amino acids. CDR3: CASSLGQISPLHF. CDR3 sequence (DNA): TGTGCCAGCAGTCTTGGACAGATTTCACCCCTCCACTTT.

This clonotype has a handful of counts. The V and J genes are TRBV28 and TRBJ2-1; 13 bases fit TRBD2. The CDR3 covers 14 residues. After removal of 5 bases from V and 6 bases from J, the junction contained 1 base not matched to a gene. CDR1 and CDR2 from the germline V gene are MDHEN and SYDVKM. The CDR3 nucleotides read TGTGCCAGCAGTCGACTAGCGGGGGGCAATGAGCAGTTCTTC. This codes for CASSRLAGGNEQFF.

Only a few counts were recorded for this clonotype. This chain uses TRBV6-2 or TRBV6-3 with TRBJ2-1; 8 bases are shared with TRBD2. CDR3 length: 15 amino acids. V shed 2 bases, J shed 6 bases, and the junction held 6 bases outside the gene matches. Germline V lookup: CDR1 MNHEY, CDR2 SVGEGT. The DNA for the CDR3 is TGTGCCAGCAGTTACAAGGGCGGGGGGATCAATGAGCAGTTCTTC. It encodes CASSYKGGGINEQFF.

This chain uses TRBV7-2 with TRBJ2-7, with D hard to call. V was pared by 3 bases and J by 4 bases, with 10 bases between. Germline CDR1 and CDR2: SGHTA and FQGNSA. This CDR3 has 13 amino acids. In DNA, the CDR3 is TGTGCCAGCAGCTTCCTCAGGAATTACGAGCAGTACTTC. Protein: CASSFLRNYEQYF.

This clonotype was seen at least ten times. This chain connects TRBV20-1 to TRBJ2-1; 8 bases are a match to TRBD1. This CDR3 has 11 residues. V was clipped by 3 bases and J by 12 bases; unmatched bases: 4. Germline assignment: CDR1 DFQATT and CDR2 SNEGSKA (reference sequence). The CDR3 loop is CSARSDRGQFF. The CDR3 nucleotides read TGCAGTGCTAGGTCAGACAGGGGGCAGTTCTTC.

This clonotype showed up many times. V gene TRBV28 combines with J gene TRBJ2-7, with D perhaps matching TRBD2 (7 bases). Between the trimmed V and J ends, which lost 6 bases and 4 bases, there was a span of 16 bases. Germline V CDR1 and CDR2: MDHEN, SYDVKM. This CDR3 comprises 14 residues. The CDR3 loop is CASRDSGAAYEQYF. The CDR3 nucleotides read TGTGCCAGCAGGGACAGCGGGGCGGCATACGAGCAGTACTTC.

This clonotype was seen ten or more times. V usage is TRBV7-9 and J usage is TRBJ2-7, with unresolved D. CDR3 length: 14 residues. V was shortened by 5 bases and J by 2 bases, with 13 bases between the two germline ends. In germline, CDR1 is SEHNR, CDR2 FQNEAQ (reference sequence). CDR3 sequence reads: CASSGSGRTYEQYF. CDR3 in DNA: TGTGCCAGCAGCGGCTCAGGACGGACCTACGAGCAGTACTTC.

V and J are TRBV14 and TRBJ1-2; D unclear. Trimming took off 1 base at V and 4 bases at J, with 7 bases between the two ends. The germline CDR1 and CDR2 sequences are SGHDN and FVKESK. This CDR3 contains 13 residues. The CDR3 sequence: CASSQAQIYGYTF. For the CDR3, the DNA is TGTGCCAGCAGCCAAGCGCAAATCTATGGCTACACCTTC.

This clonotype was observed at least ten times. CDR3 DNA: TGTGCCAGCAGTGCGAATAATTTCAGGTGGTATGGCTACACCTTC. Protein product: CASSANNFRWYGYTF. J is TRBJ1-2 and V is TRBV27; unclear D gene. CDR1 and CDR2 from the germline V gene are MNHEY and SMNVEV (reference sequence). The CDR3 length is 15 residues. Trimming left V 5 bases short and J 5 bases short, with 18 bases between.

The table lists this clonotype with many counts. V usage is TRBV15 and J usage is TRBJ2-4; D perhaps matches TRBD2 (5 bases). The CDR3 covers 14 residues. Germline CDR1 and CDR2: LNHNV and YYDKDF (reference sequence). The V and J ends lost 8 bases and 8 bases respectively, with 19 bases between them. DNA for the CDR3: TGTGCCACCGGAGAGGGCGGCCCAAAGGACATTCAGTACTTC. This gives the protein CATGEGGPKDIQYF.

This clonotype was seen a handful of times. The rearrangement uses TRBV7-6 and TRBJ2-7; D unresolved. CDR3 length: 13 residues. CDR1 is SGHVS, CDR2 FNYEAQ, per germline. Trimming left V 5 bases short and J 3 bases short, with 11 bases between. CDR3 nucleotides: TGTGCCAGCAGCAAAGGACCGAACTACGAGCAGTACTTC. Protein product: CASSKGPNYEQYF.

Many counts were recorded for this clonotype. The V call is TRBV11-1, the J call TRBJ2-1, with D perhaps assigned TRBD1 or TRBD2 (6 bases each). CDR1 SGHAT and CDR2 FQDESV come from the germline V gene (reference sequence). CDR3 length: 13 amino acids. The V and J ends lost 4 bases and 10 bases respectively, with 14 bases between them. The CDR3: CASSYTGAGEQFF. CDR3 in DNA: TGTGCCAGCAGCTATACGGGGGCGGGGGAGCAGTTCTTC.

This clonotype was seen many times. The chain links TRBV5-1 to TRBJ1-6; D is uncertain. Trimming shortened V by 2 bases and J by 10 bases, and 10 bases separated the two germline ends. Per germline, CDR1 SGHRS and CDR2 YFSETQ. The CDR3 is 13 amino acids. The CDR3 sequence is CASSLEESSPLHF. In DNA form, the CDR3 reads TGCGCCAGCAGCTTAGAGGAGTCATCACCCCTCCACTTT.

A few counts support this clonotype. The genes are TRBV18 and TRBJ1-5; D is unclear. V was clipped by 6 bases and J by 0 bases, with 15 bases between them. This CDR3 comprises 16 residues. Germline lookup yields CDR1 KGHSH and CDR2 LQKENI. The CDR3 bases are TGTGCCAGCTCGCCGGGAGGGCCTGATAGCAATCAGCCCCAGCATTTT. Translated: CASSPGGPDSNQPQHF. Full variable domain (outside the CDR3, taken from reference TRBV18 and TRBJ1-5): NAGVMQNPRHLVRRRGQEARLRCSPMKGHSHVYWYRQLPEEGLKFMVYLQKENIIDESGMPKERFSAEFPKEGPSILRIQQVVRGDSAAYFCASSPGGPDSNQPQHFGDGTRLSIL.

Remarks on this clonotype: A much more abundant neighbour one base away suggests this may be a read error. The V gene is TRBV6-1, the J gene TRBJ1-5; D is uncertain. Germline loops: CDR1 MNHNS, CDR2 SASEGT. There are 13 residues in the CDR3. The CDR3 is CASSVGENPPQHF. The CDR3 region has the DNA TGTGCCAGCAGTGTTGGGGAGAATCCGCCCCAGCATTTT.